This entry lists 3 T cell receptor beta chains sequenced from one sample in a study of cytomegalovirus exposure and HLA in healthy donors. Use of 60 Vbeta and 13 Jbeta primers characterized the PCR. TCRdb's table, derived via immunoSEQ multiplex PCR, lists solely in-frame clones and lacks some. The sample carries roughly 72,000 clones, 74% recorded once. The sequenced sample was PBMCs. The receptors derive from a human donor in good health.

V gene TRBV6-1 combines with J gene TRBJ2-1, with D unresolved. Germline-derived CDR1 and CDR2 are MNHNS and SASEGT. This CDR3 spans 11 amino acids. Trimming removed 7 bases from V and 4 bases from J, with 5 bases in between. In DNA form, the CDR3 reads TGTGCCAGCAATCTTTACAATGAGCAGTTCTTC. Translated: CASNLYNEQFF.

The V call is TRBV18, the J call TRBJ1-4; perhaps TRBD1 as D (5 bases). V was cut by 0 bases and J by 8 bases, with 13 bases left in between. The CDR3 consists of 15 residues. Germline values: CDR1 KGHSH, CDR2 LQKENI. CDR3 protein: CASSPPQGGREKLFF. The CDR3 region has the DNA TGTGCCAGCTCACCACCGCAGGGAGGGCGAGAAAAACTGTTTTTT.

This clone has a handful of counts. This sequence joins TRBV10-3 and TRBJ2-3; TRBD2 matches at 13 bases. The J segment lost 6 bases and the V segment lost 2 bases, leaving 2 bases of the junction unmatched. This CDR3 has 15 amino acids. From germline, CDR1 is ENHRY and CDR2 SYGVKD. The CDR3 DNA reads TGTGCCATCAGTGAGGGACTAGCGGGAGAGGATACGCAGTATTTT. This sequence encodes CAISEGLAGEDTQYF.